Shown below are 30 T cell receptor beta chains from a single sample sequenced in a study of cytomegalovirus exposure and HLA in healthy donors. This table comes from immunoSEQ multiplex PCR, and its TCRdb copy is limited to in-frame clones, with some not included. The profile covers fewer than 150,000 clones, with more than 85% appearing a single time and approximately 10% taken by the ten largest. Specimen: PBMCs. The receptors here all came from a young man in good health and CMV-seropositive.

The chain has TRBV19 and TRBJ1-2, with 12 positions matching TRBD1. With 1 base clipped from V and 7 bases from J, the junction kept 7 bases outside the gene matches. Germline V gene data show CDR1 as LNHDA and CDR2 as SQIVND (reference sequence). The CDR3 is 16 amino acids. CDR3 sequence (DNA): TGTGCCAGTAGTATAGTACCGGGACAGGGGGCCGGTGGCTACACCTTC. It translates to CASSIVPGQGAGGYTF.

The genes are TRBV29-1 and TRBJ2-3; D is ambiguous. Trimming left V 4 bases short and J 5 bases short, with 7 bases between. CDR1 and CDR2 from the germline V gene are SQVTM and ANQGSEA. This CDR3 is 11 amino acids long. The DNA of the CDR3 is TGCAGCGTTGTAGTTTTAGATACGCAGTATTTT. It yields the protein CSVVVLDTQYF.

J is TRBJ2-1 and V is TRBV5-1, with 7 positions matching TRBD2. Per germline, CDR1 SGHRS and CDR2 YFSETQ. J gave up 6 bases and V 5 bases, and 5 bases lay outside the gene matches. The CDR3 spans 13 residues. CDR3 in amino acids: CASSRDYPNEQFF. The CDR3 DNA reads TGCGCCAGCAGTCGGGACTACCCCAATGAGCAGTTCTTC.

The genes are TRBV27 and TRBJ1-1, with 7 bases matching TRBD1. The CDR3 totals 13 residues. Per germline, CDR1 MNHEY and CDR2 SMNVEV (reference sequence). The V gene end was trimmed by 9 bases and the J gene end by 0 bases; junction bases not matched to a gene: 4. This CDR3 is CASNRGMNTEAFF. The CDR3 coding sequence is TGTGCCAGTAACAGGGGAATGAACACTGAAGCTTTCTTT.

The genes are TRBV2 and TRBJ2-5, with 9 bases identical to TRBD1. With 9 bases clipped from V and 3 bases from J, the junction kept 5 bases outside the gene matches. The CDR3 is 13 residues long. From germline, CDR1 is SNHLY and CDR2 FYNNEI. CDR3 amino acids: CARRRTGEETQYF. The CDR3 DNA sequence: TGTGCCAGAAGACGGACAGGGGAAGAGACCCAGTACTTC.

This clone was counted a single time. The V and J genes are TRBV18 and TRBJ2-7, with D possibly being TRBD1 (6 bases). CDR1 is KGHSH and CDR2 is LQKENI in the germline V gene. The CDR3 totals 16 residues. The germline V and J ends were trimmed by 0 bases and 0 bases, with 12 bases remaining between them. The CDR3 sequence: CASSPPGGGHSYEQYF. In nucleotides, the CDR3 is TGTGCCAGCTCACCACCTGGGGGCGGTCACTCCTACGAGCAGTACTTC.

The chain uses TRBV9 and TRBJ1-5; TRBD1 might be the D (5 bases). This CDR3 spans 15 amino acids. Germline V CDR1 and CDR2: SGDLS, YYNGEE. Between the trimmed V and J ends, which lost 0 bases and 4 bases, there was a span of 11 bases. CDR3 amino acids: CASSVGGVRNQPQHF. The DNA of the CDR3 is TGTGCCAGCAGCGTAGGGGGGGTACGAAATCAGCCCCAGCATTTT.

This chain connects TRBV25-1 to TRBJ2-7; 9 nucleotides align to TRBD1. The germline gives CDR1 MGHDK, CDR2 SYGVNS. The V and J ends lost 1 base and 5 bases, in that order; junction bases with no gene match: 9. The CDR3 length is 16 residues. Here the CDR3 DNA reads TGTGCCAGCAGTGAATCCCCCGGGACAGGGTTCCACGAGCAGTACTTC. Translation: CASSESPGTGFHEQYF.

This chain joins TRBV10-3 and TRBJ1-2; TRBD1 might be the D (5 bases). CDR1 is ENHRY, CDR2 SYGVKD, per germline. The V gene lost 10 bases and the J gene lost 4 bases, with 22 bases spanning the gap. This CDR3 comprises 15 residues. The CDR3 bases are TGTGCCACCGTCAAGGAGGGGTCGCAAACCTATGGCTACACCTTC. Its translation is CATVKEGSQTYGYTF.

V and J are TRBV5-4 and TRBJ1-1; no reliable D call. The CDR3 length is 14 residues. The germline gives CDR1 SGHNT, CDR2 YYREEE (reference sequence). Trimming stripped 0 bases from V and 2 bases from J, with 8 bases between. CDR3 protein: CASSLDRSNTEAFF. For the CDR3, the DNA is TGTGCCAGCAGCTTGGACAGAAGCAACACTGAAGCTTTCTTT.

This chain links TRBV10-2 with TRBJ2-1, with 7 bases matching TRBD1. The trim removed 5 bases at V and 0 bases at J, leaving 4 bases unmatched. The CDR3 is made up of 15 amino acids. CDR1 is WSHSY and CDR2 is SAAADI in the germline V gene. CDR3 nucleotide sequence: TGCGCCAGCAGTAGACAGGGCAACTCCTACAATGAGCAGTTCTTC. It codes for CASSRQGNSYNEQFF.

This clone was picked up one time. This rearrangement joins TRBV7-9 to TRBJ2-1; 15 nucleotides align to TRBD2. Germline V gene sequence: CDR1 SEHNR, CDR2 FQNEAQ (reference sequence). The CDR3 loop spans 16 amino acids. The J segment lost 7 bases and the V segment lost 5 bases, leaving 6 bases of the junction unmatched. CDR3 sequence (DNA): TGTGCCAGCAGCATCCGGACTAGCGGGAGGGGTAATGAGCAGTTCTTC. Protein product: CASSIRTSGRGNEQFF.

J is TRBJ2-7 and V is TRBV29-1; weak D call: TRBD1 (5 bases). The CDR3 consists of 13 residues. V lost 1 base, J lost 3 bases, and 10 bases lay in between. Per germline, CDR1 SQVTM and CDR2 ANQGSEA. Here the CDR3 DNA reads TGCAGCGTTGAAGTGGACACGCACTACGAGCAGTACTTC. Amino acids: CSVEVDTHYEQYF.

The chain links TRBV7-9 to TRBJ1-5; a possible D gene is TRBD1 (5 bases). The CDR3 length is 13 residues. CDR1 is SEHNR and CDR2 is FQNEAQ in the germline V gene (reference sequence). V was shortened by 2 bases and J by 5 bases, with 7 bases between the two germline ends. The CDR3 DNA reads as TGTGCCAGCAGCTTAACAGGAGATCAGCCCCAGCATTTT. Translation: CASSLTGDQPQHF.

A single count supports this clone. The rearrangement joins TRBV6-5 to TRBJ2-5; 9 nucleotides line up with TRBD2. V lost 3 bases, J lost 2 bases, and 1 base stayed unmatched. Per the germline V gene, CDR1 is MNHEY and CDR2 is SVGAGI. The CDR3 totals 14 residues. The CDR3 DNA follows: TGTGCCAGCAGTTATAGCGGGGGACAAGAGACCCAGTACTTC. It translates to CASSYSGGQETQYF.

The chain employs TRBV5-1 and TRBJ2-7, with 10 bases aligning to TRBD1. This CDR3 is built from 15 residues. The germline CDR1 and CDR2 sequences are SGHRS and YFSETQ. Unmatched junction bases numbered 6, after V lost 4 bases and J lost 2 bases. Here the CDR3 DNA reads TGCGCCAGCAGCGAGTCCGGGACAGGGGCCTACGAGCAGTACTTC. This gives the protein CASSESGTGAYEQYF. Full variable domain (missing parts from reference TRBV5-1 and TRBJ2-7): KAGVTQTPRYLIKTRGQQVTLSCSPISGHRSVSWYQQTPGQGLQFLFEYFSETQRNKGNFPGRFSGRQFSNSRSEMNVSTLELGDSALYLCASSESGTGAYEQYFGPGTRLTVT.

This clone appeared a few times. CDR3 amino acids: CASRASGSTDTQYF. DNA for the CDR3: TGTGCCAGCAGAGCTAGCGGCAGCACAGATACGCAGTATTTT. The chain combines TRBV6-5 with TRBJ2-3; 7 nucleotides align to TRBD2. The germline V gene has CDR1 MNHEY and CDR2 SVGAGI. V lost 6 bases to trimming and J lost 0 bases; unmatched junction nucleotides: 3. The CDR3 is made up of 14 amino acids.

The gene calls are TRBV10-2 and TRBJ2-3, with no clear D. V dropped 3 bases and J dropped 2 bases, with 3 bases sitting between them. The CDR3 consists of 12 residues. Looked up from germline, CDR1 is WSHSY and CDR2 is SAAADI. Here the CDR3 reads CASSDNTDTQYF. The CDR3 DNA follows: TGCGCCAGCAGTGACAACACAGATACGCAGTATTTT.

CDR3 region: CASSLQPDRRGELFF. The CDR3 nucleotides read TGTGCCAGCAGCTTACAACCAGACAGGCGCGGGGAGCTGTTTTTT. V gene TRBV7-6 combines with J gene TRBJ2-2; maybe TRBD1 (6 bases). This CDR3 is built from 15 residues. Germline loops: CDR1 SGHVS, CDR2 FNYEAQ. V dropped 2 bases and J dropped 7 bases, with 14 bases sitting between them.

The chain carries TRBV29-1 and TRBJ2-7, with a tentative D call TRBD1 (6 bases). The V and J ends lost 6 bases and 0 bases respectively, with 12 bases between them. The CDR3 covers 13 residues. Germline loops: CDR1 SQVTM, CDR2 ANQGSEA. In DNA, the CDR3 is TGCAGCGTACTGACAGGCACCTCCTACGAGCAGTACTTC. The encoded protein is CSVLTGTSYEQYF.

The CDR3 DNA reads TGCGCCAGCAGCCAACACTTCGGGACAACCAATCAGCCCCAGCATTTT. Translated, it gives CASSQHFGTTNQPQHF. The chain couples TRBV4-1 to TRBJ1-5, with TRBD1 as a possible D gene (6 bases). Germline V CDR1 and CDR2: MGHRA, YSYEKL. This CDR3 comprises 16 residues. Trimming cost V 2 bases and J 3 bases, with 14 bases left between them.

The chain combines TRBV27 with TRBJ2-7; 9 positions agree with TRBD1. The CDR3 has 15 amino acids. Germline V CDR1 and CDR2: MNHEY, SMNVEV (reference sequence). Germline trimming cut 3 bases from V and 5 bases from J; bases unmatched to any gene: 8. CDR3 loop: CASSFLGTGNDEQYF. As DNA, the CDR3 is TGTGCCAGCAGTTTCCTCGGGACAGGGAACGACGAGCAGTACTTC.

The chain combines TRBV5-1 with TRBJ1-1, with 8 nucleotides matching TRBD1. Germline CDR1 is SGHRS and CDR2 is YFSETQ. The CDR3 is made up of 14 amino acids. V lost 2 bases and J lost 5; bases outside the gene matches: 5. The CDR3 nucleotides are TGCGCCAGCAGCTTTAACAGGGGGACAACTGAAGCTTTCTTT. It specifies CASSFNRGTTEAFF.

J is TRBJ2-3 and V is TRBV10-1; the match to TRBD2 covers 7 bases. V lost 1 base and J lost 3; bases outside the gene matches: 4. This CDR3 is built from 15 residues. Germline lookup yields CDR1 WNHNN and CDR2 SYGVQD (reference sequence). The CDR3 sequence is CASSEFGGGTDTQYF. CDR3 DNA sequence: TGCGCCAGCAGTGAGTTTGGGGGGGGGACAGATACGCAGTATTTT.

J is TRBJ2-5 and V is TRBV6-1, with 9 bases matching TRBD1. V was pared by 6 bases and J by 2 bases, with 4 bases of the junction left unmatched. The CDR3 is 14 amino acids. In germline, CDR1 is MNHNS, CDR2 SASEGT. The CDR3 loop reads CASRPGQGQETQYF. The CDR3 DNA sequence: TGTGCCAGCAGGCCAGGACAGGGGCAAGAGACCCAGTACTTC.

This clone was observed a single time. Written as DNA, the CDR3 is TGTGCCAGTAGCCCCGCCGGGACTAGCGCAGATACGCAGTATTTT. Translation: CASSPAGTSADTQYF. This rearrangement joins TRBV19 to TRBJ2-3; TRBD2 agrees at 10 bases. The CDR3 covers 15 residues. CDR1 is LNHDA, CDR2 SQIVND, per germline (reference sequence). V dropped 6 bases and J dropped 4; count of bases not matched to a gene: 7. Full variable domain (rest looked up from reference TRBV19 and TRBJ2-3): DGGITQSPKYLFRKEGQNVTLSCEQNLNHDAMYWYRQDPGQGLRLIYYSQIVNDFQKGDIAEGYSVSREKKESFPLTVTSAQKNPTAFYLCASSPAGTSADTQYFGPGTRLTVL.

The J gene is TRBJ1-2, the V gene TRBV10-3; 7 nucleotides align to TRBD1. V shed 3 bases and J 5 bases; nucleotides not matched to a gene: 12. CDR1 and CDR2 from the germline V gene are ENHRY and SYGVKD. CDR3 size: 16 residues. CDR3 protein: CAISDPGAGGRYGYTF. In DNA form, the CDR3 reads TGTGCCATCAGTGACCCGGGGGCAGGGGGTCGGTATGGCTACACCTTC.

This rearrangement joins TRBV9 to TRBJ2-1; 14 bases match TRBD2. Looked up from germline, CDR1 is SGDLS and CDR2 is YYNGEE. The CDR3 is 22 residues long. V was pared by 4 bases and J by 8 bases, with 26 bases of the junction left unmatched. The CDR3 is CASSKQGGTGTSGRSSRHEQFF. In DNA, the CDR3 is TGTGCCAGCAGCAAGCAGGGAGGGACCGGGACTAGCGGGAGATCTTCCCGGCATGAGCAGTTCTTC.

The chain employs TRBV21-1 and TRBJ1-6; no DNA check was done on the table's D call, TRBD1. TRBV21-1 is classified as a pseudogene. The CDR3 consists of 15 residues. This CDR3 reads CASSTRGLASSPLHF. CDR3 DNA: TGTGCCAGCAGCACAAGGGGGCTTGCGAGTTCACCCCTCCACTTT.

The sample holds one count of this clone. CDR3 protein: CASRQLQQGAETQYF. The CDR3 coding sequence is TGTGCCAGCAGGCAACTTCAACAGGGCGCAGAGACCCAGTACTTC. V gene TRBV6-1 combines with J gene TRBJ2-5, with D perhaps TRBD1 (6 bases). The ends were cut back, 6 bases at V and 4 bases at J, with 18 bases in the middle. The CDR3 is 15 amino acids. Germline V gives CDR1 MNHNS, CDR2 SASEGT.